This paragraph covers one T cell receptor beta chain sequence. At one boundary the junction diverges from the germline segment, which might be a read error. The data belong to a study of identical twins. CDR1 is SGHAT, CDR2 FQNNGV, per germline. This CDR3 is built from 19 residues. TCRdb re-analysed the 5' RACE reads in MiXCR, keeping a single row per CDR3 protein. Here the sample spans about 660,000 distinct CDR3 sequences, roughly 8% being singletons. These data are also associated with another study on yellow fever vaccine responses in identical twins.

The J gene is TRBJ2-7, the V gene TRBV11-2; 13 positions agree with TRBD2. The sample was PBMCs. The TCR originated in a woman between 18 and 30 years old in good health. The CDR3 DNA follows: TGTGACAGCAGCTCCCCATTGACCGGGACTAGCGGGAACGCCTACGAGCAGTACTTC. Residues: CDSSSPLTGTSGNAYEQYF. Complete variable domain (other parts from reference TRBV11-2 and TRBJ2-7): EAGVAQSPRYKIIEKRQSVAFWCNPISGHATLYWYQQILGQGPKLLIQFQNNGVVDDSQLPKDRFSAERLKGVDSTLKIQPAKLEDSAVYLCDSSSPLTGTSGNAYEQYFGPGTRLTVT.